The rows below give T cell receptor beta chains drawn from one sample of a study of radiotherapy plus CTLA-4 blockade in lung cancer. Assay used: immunoSEQ multiplex PCR; TCRdb lists only in-frame clones, some missing. In the table there are 81,000 or so clones, about four fifths of which are singletons. The source was peripheral blood, collected from a patient treated with radiotherapy plus ipilimumab. These receptors were obtained from a human donor with non-small cell lung cancer that progressed on radiotherapy plus ipilimumab. Each CDR3 is given with its conserved first and last residue. Clone sizes are given selectively: once, few, many, or a class where the clone is expanded.

TRBV18	NA	TRBJ2-7	CASSPGAGANYEQYF
TRBV5-1	NA	TRBJ1-6	CASSLGTGLQSPLHF
TRBV28	NA	TRBJ1-2	CASSSFTGPTF
TRBV5-1	NA	TRBJ1-3	CASRPGVHSGNTIYF
TRBV19	NA	TRBJ1-1	CASRKRAGPLMNTEAFF
TRBV18	NA	TRBJ1-5	CASSPRDGRNQPQHF
TRBV4-3	NA	TRBJ1-4	CASSQDVGTANEKLFF
TRBV5-4	few	TRBJ2-1	CASSRLGVAEQFF
TRBV9	NA	TRBJ1-1	CASSARDREGATEAFF
TRBV7-6	once	TRBJ2-2	CASSRQGNTGELFF
TRBV12-1	medium-sized	TRBJ2-1	CASSRDLVAEQFF
TRBV29-1	NA	TRBJ2-6	CSTLQGSGANVLTF
TRBV29-1	NA	TRBJ2-7	CSVKTYEQYF
TRBV6-4	NA	TRBJ1-1	CASSLDMNTEAFF
TRBV5-1	NA	TRBJ1-2	CASSPVQGPNYGYTF
TRBV28	NA	TRBJ1-2	CASSWGSRNGYTF
TRBV19	NA	TRBJ2-7	CASSTSGGALYEQYF
TRBV7-9	NA	TRBJ2-2	CASSQSLWAGELFF
TRBV11-2	NA	TRBJ2-3	CASSISGRPTDTQYF
TRBV6-5	once	TRBJ2-7	CASSAGQGGYEQYF
TRBV9	NA	TRBJ2-3	CASSASSIDGDTQYF
TRBV7-3	NA	TRBJ2-5	CASSYRVTQETQYF
TRBV6-5	NA	TRBJ1-4	CASSLSIQGGNEKLFF
TRBV10-2	NA	TRBJ1-6	CASKKTGRWSYNSPLHF
TRBV7-2	NA	TRBJ2-7	CASSQDLGPEQYF
TRBV28	NA	TRBJ1-2	CASSLAGAYGYTF
TRBV5-1	once	TRBJ2-3	CASRRTSGGPVDTQYF
TRBV18	NA	TRBJ1-2	CASSQFNYGYTF